This is a list of T cell receptor beta chains from one sample in a study of T cells after yellow fever vaccination. TCRdb re-called the 5' RACE reads with MiXCR, one entry per CDR3 protein. This table has under 400,000 distinct CDR3 sequences, roughly 11% appearing once. This specimen was PBMCs, taken on the day of the first yellow fever vaccination. Every receptor here comes from a man aged 18-30 years who received the YFV17D yellow fever vaccine. Each CDR3 is given with its conserved first and last residue. Fields, in order: clone size, V gene, J gene, D gene, CDR3 DNA, CDR3 protein. A D gene is named only where the DNA matches it firmly. Size values are once, few and many counts, or a class for expanded clones, and some rows have none.

>-|TRBV6-1|TRBJ2-1|-
TGTGCCAGCCGATTAGGGGATGCGATTACGACGTATGGGGATGAGCAGTTCTTC
CASRLGDAITTYGDEQFF
>-|TRBV4-3|TRBJ1-2|-
TGCGCCAGCAGCCAGGGCAAGGGAACGGCCAACTATGGCTACACCTTC
CASSQGKGTANYGYTF
>many|TRBV5-1|TRBJ2-2|TRBD1
TGCGCCAGCAGCTTGAGCACAGGGGACACCGGGGAGCTGTTTTTT
CASSLSTGDTGELFF
>-|TRBV5-1|TRBJ2-5|TRBD2
TGCGCCAGCAGCTCCGGACTAGCGGGGGTCACTCAAGAGACCCAGTACTTC
CASSSGLAGVTQETQYF
>-|TRBV24-1|TRBJ2-3|TRBD2
TGTGCCACCAGTGAGGCTACGGGACTACCCACAGATACGCAGTATTTT
CATSEATGLPTDTQYF
>-|TRBV15|TRBJ1-5|-
TGTGCCACCAGCAGGGAGGGGGGCCAGCCCCAGCATTTT
CATSREGGQPQHF
>few|TRBV15|TRBJ1-3|-
TGTGCCACCAGCGGCTCACCTAGCTCTGGAAACACCATATATTTT
CATSGSPSSGNTIYF
>many|TRBV7-2|TRBJ1-1|TRBD1
TGTGCCAGCAGATTTCAACAGGGGGCACCGAACACTGAAGCTTTCTTT
CASRFQQGAPNTEAFF
>-|TRBV2|TRBJ2-7|TRBD1
TGTGCCAGCAGGAAGGACAGGAGCTACGAGCAGTACTTC
CASRKDRSYEQYF
>-|TRBV6-1|TRBJ2-5|-
TGTGCCAGCAAGGATCCGTTTATTGGGGGCCCGGGCCAGACCCAGTACTTC
CASKDPFIGGPGQTQYF
>-|TRBV20-1|TRBJ1-4|-
TGCAGTGCTAGAGATGGACCTCCCGCAACTAATGAAAAACTGTTTTTT
CSARDGPPATNEKLFF
>many|TRBV29-1|TRBJ1-1|-
TGCAGCGTTGAAGGGAACACTGAAGCTTTCTTT
CSVEGNTEAFF
>few|TRBV2|TRBJ1-3|-
TGTGCCAGCAGGGAAGACAGCCTAACGGGAAACACCATATATTTT
CASREDSLTGNTIYF
>few|TRBV29-1|TRBJ1-2|-
TGCAGCGTTGAAGATTGGGTTGATGGCTACACCTTC
CSVEDWVDGYTF
>few|TRBV7-2|TRBJ2-3|TRBD2
TGTGCCAGCTGTCCTAGCGGGAGCTCGATAGATACGCAGTATTTT
CASCPSGSSIDTQYF
>-|TRBV7-9|TRBJ2-1|TRBD1
TGTGCCAGCAGCTTAGTCTCTACAGGGGGTTACAATGAGCAGTTCTTC
CASSLVSTGGYNEQFF
>-|TRBV29-1|TRBJ1-1|TRBD1
TGCAGCGTCCGACAGGGAGGGGGAGCTTTCTTT
CSVRQGGGAFF
>few|TRBV14|TRBJ2-2|-
TGTGCCAGCAGCCAAATACGGGGCGGCACCGGGGAGCTGTTTTTT
CASSQIRGGTGELFF
>few|TRBV29-1|TRBJ1-5|-
TGCAGCGTGGCCCCGGGGGGCCCAAATCAGCCCCAGCATTTT
CSVAPGGPNQPQHF
>-|TRBV14|TRBJ2-7|TRBD2
TGTGCCAGCAGCCCCTCGGGACTAGGTTACGAGCAGTACTTC
CASSPSGLGYEQYF
>-|TRBV29-1|TRBJ2-5|-
TGCAGCGTTGTCGCGCGGGGAAACCAAGAGACCCAGTACTTC
CSVVARGNQETQYF
>few|TRBV15|TRBJ1-1|-
TGTGCCACCAGCAGAGATGACAGGTTGAACACTGAAGCTTTCTTT
CATSRDDRLNTEAFF
>few|TRBV21-1|TRBJ2-1|-
TGTGCCAGCAGCAACGGGGGGCGCTCCTACAATGAGCAGTTCTTC
CASSNGGRSYNEQFF
>few|TRBV5-1|TRBJ2-5|-
TGCGCCAGCAGTAGGGACCGGGCCTTGGCAGAGACCCAGTACTTC
CASSRDRALAETQYF
>many|TRBV7-9|TRBJ2-5|-
TGTGCCAGCAGCACAACGGGGTACCAAGAGACCCAGTACTTC
CASSTTGYQETQYF
>many|TRBV6-2/TRBV6-3|TRBJ2-1|-
TGTGCCAGCGGGGGGGGGGCCGTTTACAATGAGCAGTTCTTC
CASGGGAVYNEQFF
>-|TRBV28|TRBJ1-2|TRBD1
TGTGCCAGCAGTACCAGGGACAGGGGGCATTGGGGAGGCTACACCTTC
CASSTRDRGHWGGYTF
>few|TRBV7-9|TRBJ2-2|-
TGTGCCAGCAGCTCTATGACAGGCTCGAACACCGGGGAGCTGTTTTTT
CASSSMTGSNTGELFF
>few|TRBV25-1|TRBJ1-2|-
TGTGCCAGCAGTAACCAAGGCTGGGGGGGCTACACCTTC
CASSNQGWGGYTF
>-|TRBV4-1|TRBJ1-3|TRBD1
TGCGCCAGCAGCCAACGACAGGGGGCACTTGGAAACACCATATATTTT
CASSQRQGALGNTIYF
>few|TRBV4-1|TRBJ1-5|-
TGCGCCAGCAGCCAAGAAGCCCCCGCGGCCCTCGGGCAGCCCCAGCATTTT
CASSQEAPAALGQPQHF
>few|TRBV2|TRBJ2-5|TRBD2
TGTGCCAGTAAGCGGGGGGCCGGGGAGACCCAGTACTTC
CASKRGAGETQYF
>medium-sized|TRBV12-3/TRBV12-4|TRBJ2-2|-
TGTGCCAGCAAAATTTACAGGTTTCAAGGGGTGCTATTCACCGGGGAGCTGTTTTTT
CASKIYRFQGVLFTGELFF
>-|TRBV20-1|TRBJ2-2|-
TGCAGTGCTAGTGGGGGGGGGCTTGACACCGGGGAGCTGTTTTTT
CSASGGGLDTGELFF
>-|TRBV25-1|TRBJ1-2|TRBD1
TGTGCCAGCAGTGACAGACAGGGGAGGTTAAATGGCTACACCTTC
CASSDRQGRLNGYTF
>many|TRBV11-3|TRBJ2-2|-
TGTGCCAGCAGCCCCCGGGAGCCCGGGGCCGGGGAGCTGTTTTTT
CASSPREPGAGELFF
>-|TRBV7-2|TRBJ2-3|-
TGTGCCAGCAGCCCCCCCGGGGGGCCAACAGATACGCAGTATTTT
CASSPPGGPTDTQYF
>many|TRBV4-1|TRBJ1-2|TRBD1
TGCGCCAGCAGCCAAGGGGGACAGGAGATCTATGGCTACACCTTC
CASSQGGQEIYGYTF
>-|TRBV4-3|TRBJ1-1|-
TGCGCCAGCAGCACCACAGTTGGGGCCACTGAAGCTTTCTTT
CASSTTVGATEAFF
>few|TRBV5-1|TRBJ2-1|-
TGCGCCAGCAGCTTATACGAGCCAGTAGGAGGTGAGCAGTTCTTC
CASSLYEPVGGEQFF
>-|TRBV6-5|TRBJ1-1|TRBD1
TGTGCCAGCAGTTATCGACAGGGCGGTTGGGCTTTCTTT
CASSYRQGGWAFF
>-|TRBV4-1|TRBJ2-2|-
TGCGCCAGCACCAAGTATCAGGGAATGGCCGGGGAGCTGTTTTTT
CASTKYQGMAGELFF
>-|TRBV7-2|TRBJ2-1|-
TGTGCCAGCAGCTTAGCCCTAGGAGGGGGCGAAGAGCAGTTCTTC
CASSLALGGGEEQFF
>few|TRBV10-3|TRBJ1-2|-
TGTGCCATCAGTGAGGAAATCGGGACATCTCTTAACTATGGCTACACCTTC
CAISEEIGTSLNYGYTF
>-|TRBV5-1|TRBJ2-3|-
TGCGCCAGCAGCTTGTGGGCAGCGAGCACAGATACGCAGTATTTT
CASSLWAASTDTQYF
>few|TRBV6-1|TRBJ1-2|-
TGTGCCAGCAGGGCGGCCACAGGGACCTATGGCTACACCTTC
CASRAATGTYGYTF